The 2 T cell receptor beta chains in this list originate from one sample, sequenced in a study of response to subunit inactivated influenza vaccine. A single record per CDR3 protein comes from TCRdb applying MiXCR to the RT-PCR reads. In the table there are roughly 650,000 distinct CDR3 sequences, approximately 15% of which are singletons. The sample in question was PBMCs from blood, obtained 12 days after vaccination. Receptors were obtained from a man aged 50-59 years who received an inactivated influenza vaccine.

The chain combines TRBV6-1 with TRBJ1-5; 7 nucleotides line up with TRBD1. Per germline, CDR1 MNHNS and CDR2 SASEGT. This CDR3 is 16 amino acids long. J gave up 0 bases and V 6 bases, and 8 bases lay outside the gene matches. The CDR3 bases are TGTGCCAGCAGAGCCCGGGACAGATATAGCAATCAGCCCCAGCATTTT. Translated: CASRARDRYSNQPQHF.

This clonotype showed up just a few times. The chain uses TRBV7-2 and TRBJ2-2, with 9 nucleotides matching TRBD1. Per germline, CDR1 SGHTA and CDR2 FQGNSA. CDR3 length: 14 amino acids. J gave up 5 bases and V 9 bases, and 7 bases lay outside the gene matches. The CDR3 protein is CASKDRGETGELFF. CDR3 in DNA: TGTGCCAGTAAGGACAGGGGAGAAACCGGGGAGCTGTTTTTT.